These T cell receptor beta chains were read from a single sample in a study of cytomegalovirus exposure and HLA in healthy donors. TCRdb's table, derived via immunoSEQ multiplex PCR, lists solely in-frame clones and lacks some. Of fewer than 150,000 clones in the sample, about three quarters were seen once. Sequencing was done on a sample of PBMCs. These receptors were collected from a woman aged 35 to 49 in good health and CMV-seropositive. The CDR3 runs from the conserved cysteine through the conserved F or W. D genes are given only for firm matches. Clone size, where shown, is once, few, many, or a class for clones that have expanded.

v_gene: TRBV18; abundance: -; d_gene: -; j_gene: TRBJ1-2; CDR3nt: TGTGCCAGCTCACGGGAGCTGCAGGTGACGAACTATGGCTACACCTTC; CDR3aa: CASSRELQVTNYGYTF
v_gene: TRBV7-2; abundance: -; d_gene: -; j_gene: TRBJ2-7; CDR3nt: TGTGCCAGCAGCTTAGTCGGTGTTTCCAGCGGTCGTCGCGAGCAGTACTTC; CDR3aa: CASSLVGVSSGRREQYF
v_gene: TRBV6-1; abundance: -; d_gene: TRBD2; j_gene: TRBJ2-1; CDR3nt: TGTGCCAGCAGCCCGGGGGAGGGTCACAATGAGCAGTTCTTC; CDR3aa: CASSPGEGHNEQFF
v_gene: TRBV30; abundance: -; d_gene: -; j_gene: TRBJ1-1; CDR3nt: TGTGCGGGGAGGTCCGAGATGAACACTGAAGCTTTCTTT; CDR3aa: CAGRSEMNTEAFF
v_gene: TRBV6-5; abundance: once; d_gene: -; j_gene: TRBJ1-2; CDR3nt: TGTGCCAGCAGTTCTCCTTCGGACTCCGTGGGCTACACCTTC; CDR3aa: CASSSPSDSVGYTF
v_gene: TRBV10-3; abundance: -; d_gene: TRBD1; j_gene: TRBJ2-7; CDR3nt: TGTGCCATCAGTGGAGGGACAGGGCGAAATTCCTACGAGCAGTACTTC; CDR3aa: CAISGGTGRNSYEQYF
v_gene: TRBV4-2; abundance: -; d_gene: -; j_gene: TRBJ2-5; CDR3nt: TGTGCCAGCAGCCAAGAGCCCAGCGGGCAAGAGACCCAGTACTTC; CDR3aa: CASSQEPSGQETQYF
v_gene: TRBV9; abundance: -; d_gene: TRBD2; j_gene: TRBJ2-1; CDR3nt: TGTGCCAGCAGCTTTGGCGGGAGGGGTGACAATGAGCAGTTCTTC; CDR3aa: CASSFGGRGDNEQFF
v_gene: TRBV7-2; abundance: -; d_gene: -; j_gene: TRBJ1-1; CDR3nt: TGTGCCAGCAGCCTGGTCCTAGGGGGGAACACTGAAGCTTTCTTT; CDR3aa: CASSLVLGGNTEAFF
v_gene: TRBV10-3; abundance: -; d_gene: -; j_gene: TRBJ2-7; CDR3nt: TGTGCCATCAGTGAGGGTAAGGGGTACGAGCAGTACTTC; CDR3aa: CAISEGKGYEQYF
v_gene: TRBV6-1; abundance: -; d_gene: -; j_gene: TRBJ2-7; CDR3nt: TGTGCCAGCAGTGCCCGACAAGACGCCTACGAGCAGTACTTC; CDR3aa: CASSARQDAYEQYF
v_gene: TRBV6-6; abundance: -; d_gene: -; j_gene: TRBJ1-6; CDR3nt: TGTGCCAGCATATCTAACCGTAATTCACCCCTCCACTTT; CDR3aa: CASISNRNSPLHF
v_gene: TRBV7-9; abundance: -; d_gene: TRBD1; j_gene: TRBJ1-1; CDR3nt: TGTGCCAGCAGCTTAGCGCAGGGGGGAGCTTTCTTT; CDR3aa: CASSLAQGGAFF
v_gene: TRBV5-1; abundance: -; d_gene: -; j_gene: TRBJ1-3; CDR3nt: TGCGCCAGCAGCGAGTCGACGCAGTCCACCAGGGGAAACACCATATATTTT; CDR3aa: CASSESTQSTRGNTIYF
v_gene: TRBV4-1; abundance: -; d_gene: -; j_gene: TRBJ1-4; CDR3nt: TGCGCCAGCAGCCAAGGCAGGGACTATCGTGCTAATGAAAAACTGTTTTTT; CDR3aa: CASSQGRDYRANEKLFF
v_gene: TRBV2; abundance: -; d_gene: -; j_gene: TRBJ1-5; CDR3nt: TGTGCCAGCAGTGTCGGTGGGGCCGGTGGGCCCCAGCATTTT; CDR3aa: CASSVGGAGGPQHF
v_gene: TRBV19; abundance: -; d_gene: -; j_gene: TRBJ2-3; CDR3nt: TGTGCCAGTAGCGGGTTAAGCACAGATACGCAGTATTTT; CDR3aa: CASSGLSTDTQYF
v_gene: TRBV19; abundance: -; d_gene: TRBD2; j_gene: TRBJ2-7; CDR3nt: TGTGCCAGTAGTAAACTAGCGGGAGCGTACGAGCAGTACTTC; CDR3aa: CASSKLAGAYEQYF
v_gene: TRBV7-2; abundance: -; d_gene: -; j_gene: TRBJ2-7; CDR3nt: TGTGCCAGCAGCTTACAGGGGAAGCAGTACTTC; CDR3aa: CASSLQGKQYF
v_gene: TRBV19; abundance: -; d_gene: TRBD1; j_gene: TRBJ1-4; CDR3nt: TGTGCCAGTAACCAGGACAGGGGAACTAATGAAAAACTGTTTTTT; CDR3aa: CASNQDRGTNEKLFF
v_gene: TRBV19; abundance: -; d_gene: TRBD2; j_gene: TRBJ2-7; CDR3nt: TGTGCCAGTAGTATCAAGCGGGAGTCTGGCTACGAGCAGTACTTC; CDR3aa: CASSIKRESGYEQYF
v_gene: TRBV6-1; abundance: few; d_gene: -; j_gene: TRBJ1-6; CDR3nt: TGTGCCAGCTGTAATGAGGTTGGTTCACCCCTCCACTTT; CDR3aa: CASCNEVGSPLHF
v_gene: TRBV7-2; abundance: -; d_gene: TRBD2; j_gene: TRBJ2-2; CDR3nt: TGTGCCAGCAGCTTAAATGGCGCGGGGGGCGGGGAGCTGTTTTTT; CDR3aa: CASSLNGAGGGELFF
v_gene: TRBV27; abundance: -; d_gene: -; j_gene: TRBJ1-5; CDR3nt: TGTGCCAGCAGTTTTAGACAGAATAATCAGCCCCAGCATTTT; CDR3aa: CASSFRQNNQPQHF
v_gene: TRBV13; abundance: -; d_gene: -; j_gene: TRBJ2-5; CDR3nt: TGTGCCAGCAGTTGGTCCACAGGTGCCCAGTACTTC; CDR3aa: CASSWSTGAQYF
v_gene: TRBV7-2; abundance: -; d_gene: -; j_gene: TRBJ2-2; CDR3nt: TGTGCCAGCAGCTCCCTAGGGGGATCCAATGGCGGGGAGCTGTTTTTT; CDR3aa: CASSSLGGSNGGELFF
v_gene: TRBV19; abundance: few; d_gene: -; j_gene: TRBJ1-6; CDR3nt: TGTGCCAGTAGCACAACAGGGTTCTCACCCCTCCACTTT; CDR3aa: CASSTTGFSPLHF
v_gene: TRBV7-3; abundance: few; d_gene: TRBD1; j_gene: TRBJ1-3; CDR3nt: TGTGCCAGCAGCCTACAGGGGGCCTCTGGAAACACCATATATTTT; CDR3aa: CASSLQGASGNTIYF
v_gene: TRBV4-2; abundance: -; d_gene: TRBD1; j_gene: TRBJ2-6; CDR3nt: TGTGCCAGCAGCCAAGCCGGGACAGGGGTAGCCTCTGGGGCCAACGTCCTGACTTTC; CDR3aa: CASSQAGTGVASGANVLTF
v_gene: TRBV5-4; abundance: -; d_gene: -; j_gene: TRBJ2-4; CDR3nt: TGTGCCAGCAGCTCTCTCCGGGACTCCAAAAACATTCAGTACTTC; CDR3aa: CASSSLRDSKNIQYF
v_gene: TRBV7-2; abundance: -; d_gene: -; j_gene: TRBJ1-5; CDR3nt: TGTGCCAGCAGCCCCGGGGATTCTAGCAATCAGCCCCAGCATTTT; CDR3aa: CASSPGDSSNQPQHF
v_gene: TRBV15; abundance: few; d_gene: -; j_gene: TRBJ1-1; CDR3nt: TGTGCCACCAGCAGAGATATGAACACTGAAGCTTTCTTT; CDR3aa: CATSRDMNTEAFF
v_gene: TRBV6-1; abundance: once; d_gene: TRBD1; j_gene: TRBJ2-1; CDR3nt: TGTGCCAGCAGTGTATACTCCGGGGACAGGGACGATGAGCAGTTCTTC; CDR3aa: CASSVYSGDRDDEQFF
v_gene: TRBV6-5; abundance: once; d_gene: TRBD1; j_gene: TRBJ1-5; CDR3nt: TGTGCCAGCAGTTACAATGACAGGGGTCAGCCCCAGCATTTT; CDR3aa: CASSYNDRGQPQHF
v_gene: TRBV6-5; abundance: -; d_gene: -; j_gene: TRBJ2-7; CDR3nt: TGTGCCAGCAGCTTTCGGGGGTCGGCTTACGAGCAGTACTTC; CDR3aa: CASSFRGSAYEQYF
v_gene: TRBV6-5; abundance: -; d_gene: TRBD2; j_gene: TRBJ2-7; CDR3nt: TGTGCCAGCAGTTACTCTGAGCGGGGCTACTACGAGCAGTACTTC; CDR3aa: CASSYSERGYYEQYF
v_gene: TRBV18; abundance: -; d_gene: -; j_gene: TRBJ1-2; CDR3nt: TGTGCCAGCTCACCACGGGGAGAGAACTATGGCTACACCTTC; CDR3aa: CASSPRGENYGYTF
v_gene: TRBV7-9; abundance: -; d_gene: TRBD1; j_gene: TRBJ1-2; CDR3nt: TGTGCCAGCAGCACTGGACAGGGGATCGGCTACACCTTC; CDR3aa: CASSTGQGIGYTF
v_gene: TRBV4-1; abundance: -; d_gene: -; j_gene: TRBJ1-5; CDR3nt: TGCGCCAGCAGCCCCCGCGATGGTAATCAGCCCCAGCATTTT; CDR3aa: CASSPRDGNQPQHF
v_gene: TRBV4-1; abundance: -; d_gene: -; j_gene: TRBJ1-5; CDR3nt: TGCGCCAGCAGCCAAGGGACGGGGAATAGCAATCAGCCCCAGCATTTT; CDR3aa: CASSQGTGNSNQPQHF
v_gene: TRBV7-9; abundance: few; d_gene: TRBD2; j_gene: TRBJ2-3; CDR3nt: TGTGCCAGCAGCATTAGCGGGGGGGTAACAGATACGCAGTATTTT; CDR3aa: CASSISGGVTDTQYF
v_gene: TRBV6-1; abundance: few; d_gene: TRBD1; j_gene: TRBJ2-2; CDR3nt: TGTGCCAGCAGTGCTCCAACAGGGGGGAACACCGGGGAGCTGTTTTTT; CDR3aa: CASSAPTGGNTGELFF
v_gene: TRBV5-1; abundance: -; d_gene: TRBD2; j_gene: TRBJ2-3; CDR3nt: TGCGCCAGCAGCTCCGGACTAGTCGCAGATACGCAGTATTTT; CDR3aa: CASSSGLVADTQYF